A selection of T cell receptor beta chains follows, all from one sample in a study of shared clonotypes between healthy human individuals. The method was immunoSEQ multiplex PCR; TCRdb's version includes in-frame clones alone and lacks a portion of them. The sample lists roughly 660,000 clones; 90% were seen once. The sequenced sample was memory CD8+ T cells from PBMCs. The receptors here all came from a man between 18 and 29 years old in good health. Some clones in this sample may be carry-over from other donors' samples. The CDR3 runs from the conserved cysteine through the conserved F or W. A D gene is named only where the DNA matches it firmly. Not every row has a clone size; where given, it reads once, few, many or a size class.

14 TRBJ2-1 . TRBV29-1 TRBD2 CSVGGTSGYNEQFF TGCAGCGTTGGAGGGACTAGCGGGTACAATGAGCAGTTCTTC
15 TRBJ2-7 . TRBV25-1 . CASPRGGARSYEQYF TGTGCCAGCCCGCGTGGAGGCGCAAGGTCCTACGAGCAGTACTTC
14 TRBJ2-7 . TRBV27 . CASSLWGSAYEQYF TGTGCCAGCAGTTTATGGGGCAGCGCCTACGAGCAGTACTTC
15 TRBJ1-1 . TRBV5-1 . CASSFTRTVNTEAFF TGCGCCAGCAGCTTTACGCGGACGGTGAACACTGAAGCTTTCTTT
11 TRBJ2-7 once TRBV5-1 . CASSSSYEQYF TGCGCCAGCAGCTCTTCCTACGAGCAGTACTTC
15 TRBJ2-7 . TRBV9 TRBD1 CASSVGGTGLYEQYF TGTGCCAGCAGCGTAGGAGGGACAGGACTCTACGAGCAGTACTTC
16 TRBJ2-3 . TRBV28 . CASSLAGPRSTDTQYF TGTGCCAGCAGTTTAGCAGGGCCCAGAAGCACAGATACGCAGTATTTT
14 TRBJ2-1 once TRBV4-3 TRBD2 CASSPGGSWDEQFF TGCGCCAGCAGCCCGGGCGGGAGTTGGGATGAGCAGTTCTTC
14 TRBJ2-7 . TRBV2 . CASSGRTVDYEQYF TGTGCCAGCAGTGGGAGGACTGTCGACTACGAGCAGTACTTC
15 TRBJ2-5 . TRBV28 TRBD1 CASSPGTGRQETQYF TGTGCCAGCAGTCCAGGGACAGGGCGACAAGAGACCCAGTACTTC
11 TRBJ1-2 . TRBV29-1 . CSARHEDGYTF TGCAGCGCCCGACACGAAGATGGCTACACCTTC
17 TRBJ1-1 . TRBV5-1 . CASSLPAGLIGVTEAFF TGCGCCAGCAGCTTGCCAGCGGGACTCATCGGGGTTACTGAAGCTTTCTTT
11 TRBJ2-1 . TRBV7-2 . CASSWGNEQFF TGTGCCAGCAGCTGGGGAAATGAGCAGTTCTTC
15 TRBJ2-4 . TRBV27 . CASSLSPYVKNIQYF TGTGCCAGCAGTTTATCGCCTTACGTGAAAAACATTCAGTACTTC
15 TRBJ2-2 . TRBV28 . CASRLGFPGVGELFF TGTGCCAGCAGATTGGGTTTCCCCGGGGTCGGGGAGCTGTTTTTT
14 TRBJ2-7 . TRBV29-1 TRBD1 CSVAETGGPYEQYF TGCAGCGTTGCGGAGACAGGGGGCCCCTACGAGCAGTACTTC
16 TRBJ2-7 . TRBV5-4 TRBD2 CASSPTSGRAPREQYF TGTGCCAGCAGCCCAACTAGCGGGAGGGCCCCTCGAGAGCAGTACTTC
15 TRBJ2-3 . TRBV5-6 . CASTLPQLDRNTQYF TGTGCCAGCACCCTCCCCCAACTCGATAGAAATACGCAGTATTTT
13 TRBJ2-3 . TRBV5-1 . CASSLARPDTQYF TGCGCCAGCAGCTTGGCCCGCCCAGATACGCAGTATTTT
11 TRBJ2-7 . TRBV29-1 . CSVVSSYEQCF TGCAGCGTTGTATCCAGCTACGAGCAGTGCTTC
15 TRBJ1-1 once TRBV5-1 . CASSLRQTNPRRAFF TGCGCCAGCAGCTTGAGACAGACAAATCCACGGAGAGCTTTCTTT
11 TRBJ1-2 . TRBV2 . CASKQGYGYTF TGTGCCAGCAAGCAGGGATATGGCTACACCTTC
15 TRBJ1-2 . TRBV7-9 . CASTPNRGANYGYTF TGTGCCAGCACCCCTAACCGGGGAGCGAACTATGGCTACACCTTC
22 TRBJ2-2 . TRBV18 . CASSLQPPVIYNYNANTGELFF TGTGCCAGCTCACTGCAGCCGCCCGTGATTTACAACTACAACGCGAACACCGGGGAGCTGTTTTTT
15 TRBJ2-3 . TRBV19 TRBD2 CASSTRLAVTDTQYF TGTGCCAGTAGTACTCGACTAGCGGTGACAGATACGCAGTATTTT
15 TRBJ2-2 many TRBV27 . CASSFTSHRPGELFF TGTGCCAGCAGTTTCACTAGCCACCGCCCCGGGGAGCTGTTTTTT
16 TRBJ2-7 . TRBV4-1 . CASSQGMAGSRSEQYF TGCGCCAGCAGCCAAGGAATGGCGGGATCTAGGTCCGAGCAGTACTTC
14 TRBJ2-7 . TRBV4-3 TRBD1 CASSPDRGNPEQYF TGCGCCAGCAGCCCGGACAGGGGTAATCCCGAGCAGTACTTC
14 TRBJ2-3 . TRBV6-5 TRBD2 CASRLLAETDTQYF TGTGCCAGCAGACTGCTAGCGGAGACAGATACGCAGTATTTT
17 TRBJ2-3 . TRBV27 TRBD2 CASRGLAGEPPTDTQYF TGTGCCAGCAGGGGACTAGCGGGAGAACCACCCACAGATACGCAGTATTTT
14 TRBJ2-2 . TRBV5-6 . CASSLGGVTGELFF TGTGCCAGCAGCTTGGGAGGGGTAACCGGGGAGCTGTTTTTT
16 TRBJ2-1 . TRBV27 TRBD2 CASSLFGTSVYNEQFF TGTGCCAGCAGTTTATTTGGGACTAGCGTCTACAATGAGCAGTTCTTC
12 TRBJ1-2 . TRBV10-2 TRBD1 CASRDRVYGYTF TGCGCCAGCCGGGACAGGGTCTATGGCTACACCTTC
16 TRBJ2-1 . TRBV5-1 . CASSLGGLSSYNEQFF TGCGCCAGCAGCTTGGGCGGGCTTAGCTCCTACAATGAGCAGTTCTTC
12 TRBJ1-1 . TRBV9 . CASAGGAPGAFF TGTGCCAGCGCCGGGGGGGCCCCAGGGGCTTTCTTT
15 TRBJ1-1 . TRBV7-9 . CASSPPNKRGTEAFF TGTGCCAGCAGCCCCCCGAATAAGAGGGGCACTGAAGCTTTCTTT
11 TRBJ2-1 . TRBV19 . CASSILGEQFF TGTGCCAGTAGTATTCTGGGGGAGCAGTTCTTC